The 21 T cell receptor beta chains below all came from one sample that was sequenced in a study of T cells in tuberculosis. Only in-frame clones appear in the TCRdb table, and some are missing; sequencing was by immunoSEQ multiplex PCR. This sample yields approximately 35,000 clones, of which 95% to 97% are seen a single time; approximately 6.2% belongs to the top ten. Material: PBMCs. Receptors were obtained from a donor aged 10-29 years with latent tuberculosis or without tuberculosis infection.

V usage is TRBV7-6 and J usage is TRBJ2-1; D is undetermined. V shed 6 bases and J shed 3 bases, with 3 bases lying between them. CDR3 length: 11 amino acids. Germline CDR1 reads SGHVS; CDR2 reads FNYEAQ. CDR3 protein: CASRLYNEQFF. The CDR3 DNA sequence: TGTGCCAGCAGACTCTACAATGAGCAGTTCTTC.

This chain uses TRBV6-5 with TRBJ1-1; D is unclear. The V end lost 2 bases, the J end lost 9 bases, and 13 bases lay between the germline ends. The length of the CDR3 is 13 residues. Germline CDR1 is MNHEY and CDR2 is SVGAGI. The CDR3 DNA reads as TGTGCCAGCAGTTACAAGCGTTGGGTACAAGCTTTCTTT. It specifies CASSYKRWVQAFF.

This chain joins TRBV29-1 and TRBJ1-4, with TRBD1 matching over 8 bases. Germline CDR1 reads SQVTM; CDR2 reads ANQGSEA. The CDR3 is 13 amino acids. The V gene end was trimmed by 0 bases and the J gene end by 15 bases; junction bases not matched to a gene: 9. The CDR3 DNA reads TGCAGCGTTGAAGATAACACAGGGGGTTTGGTGTTTTTT. It codes for CSVEDNTGGLVFF.

The chain joins TRBV29-1 to TRBJ1-1; D unclear. CDR3 length: 12 amino acids. V lost 3 bases to trimming and J lost 5 bases, with 10 bases between them. Germline CDR1 is SQVTM and CDR2 is ANQGSEA. CDR3 nucleotides: TGCAGCGTTGAGTTCGGCAGGACTGAAGCTTTCTTT. Its protein product is CSVEFGRTEAFF.

This clone came up once. The rearrangement links TRBV5-1 to TRBJ2-5; 8 bases match TRBD2. Per the germline V gene, CDR1 is SGHRS and CDR2 is YFSETQ. V lost 0 bases and J lost 5; bases outside the gene matches: 6. There are 15 residues in the CDR3. CDR3 region: CASSLVGAGVETQYF. CDR3 sequence (DNA): TGCGCCAGCAGCTTGGTTGGAGCGGGAGTGGAGACCCAGTACTTC.

The chain employs TRBV30 and TRBJ1-1, with a tentative D call TRBD1 (5 bases). This CDR3 has 16 amino acids. Germline CDR1 is GTSNPN and CDR2 is SVGIG (reference sequence). Trimming left V 1 base short and J 0 bases short, with 15 bases between. CDR3 region: CAWSAARTGVNTEAFF. The CDR3 coding sequence is TGTGCCTGGAGTGCCGCGCGTACAGGAGTGAACACTGAAGCTTTCTTT. The full variable domain, its missing parts supplied by reference TRBV30 and TRBJ1-1, is SQTIHQWPATLVQPVGSPLSLECTVEGTSNPNLYWYRQAAGRGLQLLFYSVGIGQISSEVPQNLSASRPQDRQFILSSKKLLLSDSGFYLCAWSAARTGVNTEAFFGQGTRLTVV.

The rearrangement joins TRBV5-1 to TRBJ2-1; 8 positions match TRBD1. Germline V gene data show CDR1 as SGHRS and CDR2 as YFSETQ. V trimming: 4 bases; J trimming: 3 bases; junction bases outside the gene matches: 3. The CDR3 is 14 residues long. CDR3 nucleotide sequence: TGCGCCAGCAGCCTACAGGGGGGCTACAATGAGCAGTTCTTC. Translating it yields CASSLQGGYNEQFF.

This chain joins TRBV7-8 and TRBJ2-7; TRBD2 aligns across 8 bases. Germline assignment: CDR1 SGHVS and CDR2 FQNEAQ. V dropped 0 bases and J dropped 0; count of bases not matched to a gene: 10. The CDR3 runs 18 residues. The CDR3: CASSLAFLRGANSYEQYF. As DNA, the CDR3 is TGTGCCAGCAGCTTAGCTTTCTTGCGGGGGGCCAACTCCTACGAGCAGTACTTC.

The chain combines TRBV30 with TRBJ1-1, with D possibly matching TRBD1 (5 bases). V lost 0 bases to trimming and J lost 5 bases, with 10 bases between them. This CDR3 comprises 13 residues. Germline CDR1 and CDR2: GTSNPN and SVGIG (reference sequence). As DNA, the CDR3 is TGTGCCTGGAGTGTGGGAAGGGGAACTGAAGCTTTCTTT. Residues: CAWSVGRGTEAFF.

This rearrangement joins TRBV28 to TRBJ2-1; 7 bases match TRBD1. After removal of 8 bases from V and 6 bases from J, the junction contained 7 bases not matched to a gene. Germline CDR1 reads MDHEN; CDR2 reads SYDVKM. The CDR3 consists of 13 residues. The CDR3, as DNA: TGTGCCAGCTTAGAGACAGGGCCCAATGAGCAGTTCTTC. This codes for CASLETGPNEQFF.

The chain couples TRBV5-6 to TRBJ2-3; D ambiguous. V was pared by 0 bases and J by 6 bases, with 5 bases between. The CDR3 spans 12 residues. Germline V gene data show CDR1 as SGHDT and CDR2 as YYEEEE. CDR3 coding DNA: TGTGCCAGCAGCTTGGAACGGGATACGCAGTATTTT. It translates to CASSLERDTQYF.

V gene TRBV2 combines with J gene TRBJ2-1; D gene uncertain. There are 15 residues in the CDR3. V was cut by 7 bases and J by 0 bases, with 13 bases left in between. Per the germline V gene, CDR1 is SNHLY and CDR2 is FYNNEI. The DNA for the CDR3 is TGTGCCAGCACCCCTAGTCTGAGCTCCTACAATGAGCAGTTCTTC. Encoded protein: CASTPSLSSYNEQFF.

The V call is TRBV2, the J call TRBJ2-2; a possible D gene is TRBD2 (5 bases). The CDR3 is made up of 12 amino acids. The germline V gene has CDR1 SNHLY and CDR2 FYNNEI. The V and J ends lost 7 bases and 5 bases respectively, with 8 bases between them. CDR3 nucleotide sequence: TGTGCCAGCACAGCGGAAACCGGGGAGCTGTTTTTT. The encoded protein is CASTAETGELFF. Filled out from reference TRBV2 and TRBJ2-2, the complete variable domain reads EPEVTQTPSHQVTQMGQEVILRCVPISNHLYFYWYRQILGQKVEFLVSFYNNEISEKSEIFDDQFSVERPDGSNFTLKIRSTKLEDSAMYFCASTAETGELFFGEGSRLTVL.

The gene calls are TRBV6-1 and TRBJ1-1; D is perhaps TRBD1 (6 bases). CDR3 length equals 15 residues. CDR1 is MNHNS and CDR2 is SASEGT in the germline V gene. Deletions cut 3 bases from V and 1 base from J, with 12 bases between. CDR3: CASSERTEQNTEAFF. CDR3 in DNA: TGTGCCAGCAGTGAGAGGACAGAACAGAACACTGAAGCTTTCTTT.

This rearrangement joins TRBV18 to TRBJ1-5, with 7 bases identical to TRBD1. V lost 4 bases and J lost 5; bases outside the gene matches: 5. Germline CDR1 is KGHSH and CDR2 is LQKENI. The CDR3 extends over 14 amino acids. CDR3 nucleotide sequence: TGTGCCAGCTCACAACAGGGGTCCGATCAGCCCCAGCATTTT. Translating it yields CASSQQGSDQPQHF.

Here the CDR3 DNA reads TGTGCCAGCAGTATACCTTTTAGCGGGGCTGGCACCGGGGAGCTGTTTTTT. Protein product: CASSIPFSGAGTGELFF. The chain links TRBV2 to TRBJ2-2; 8 bases match TRBD2. The CDR3 is 17 amino acids. Germline CDR1 is SNHLY and CDR2 is FYNNEI. V was pared by 5 bases and J by 4 bases, with 12 bases of the junction left unmatched.

The table lists this clone with a count of one. V gene TRBV2 combines with J gene TRBJ1-2, with D possibly being TRBD1 (6 bases). From germline, CDR1 is SNHLY and CDR2 FYNNEI. The V and J ends lost 2 bases and 4 bases respectively, with 17 bases between them. The length of the CDR3 is 16 residues. The CDR3 region has the DNA TGTGCCAGCAGTGAACGGACAGTATCGATGGGCTATGGCTACACCTTC. Residues: CASSERTVSMGYGYTF.

This clone was seen just once. The V call is TRBV6-1, the J call TRBJ2-1, with TRBD1 matching over 10 bases. Germline CDR1 is MNHNS and CDR2 is SASEGT. V lost 2 bases and J lost 7; bases outside the gene matches: 11. The CDR3 covers 17 residues. The CDR3 sequence is CASSERYDRGPKNEQFF. The CDR3 DNA reads TGTGCCAGCAGTGAAAGGTATGACAGGGGGCCAAAGAATGAGCAGTTCTTC.

This chain links TRBV5-1 with TRBJ2-7; 12 bases align to TRBD2. In germline, CDR1 is SGHRS, CDR2 YFSETQ. This CDR3 has 14 amino acids. Trimming cost V 7 bases and J 4 bases; bases outside gene matches: 6. The CDR3 protein is CASGTGTSGYEQYF. The CDR3 nucleotides read TGCGCCAGCGGAACCGGGACTAGCGGGTACGAGCAGTACTTC.

Written as DNA, the CDR3 is TGTGCTAGTGGTTTTGCGACAGGGGGCCTTTATGGCTACACCTTC. Its translation: CASGFATGGLYGYTF. This sequence joins TRBV12-5 and TRBJ1-2; TRBD1 agrees at 10 bases. In germline, CDR1 is LGHNT, CDR2 FRNRAP. This CDR3 spans 15 amino acids. Germline trimming cut 3 bases from V and 5 bases from J; bases unmatched to any gene: 6.

The chain employs TRBV7-8 and TRBJ2-3; 8 bases map to TRBD1. Germline-derived CDR1 and CDR2 are SGHVS and FQNEAQ. Germline trimming cut 0 bases from V and 11 bases from J; bases unmatched to any gene: 10. The CDR3 contains 15 residues. The DNA of the CDR3 is TGTGCCAGCAGCTTAGCCGCCGGACAGGGTTTAATGCAGTATTTT. It is translated as CASSLAAGQGLMQYF. Supplemented by reference TRBV7-8 and TRBJ2-3, the full variable domain reads GAGVSQSPRYKVAKRGQDVALRCDPISGHVSLFWYQQALGQGPEFLTYFQNEAQLDKSGLPSDRFFAERPEGSVSTLKIQRTQQEDSAVYLCASSLAAGQGLMQYFGPGTRLTVL.